The entry that follows covers one T cell receptor beta chain sequence. Other DNA sequences in this specimen translate into the identical CDR3. The data originate from a study of blood T cell repertoires in COVID-19. Study context: PBMCs, B-cell-depleted T cells, or T cells were the source of the cDNA or gDNA that made up the material.

Germline-derived CDR1 and CDR2 are LGHNA and YSLEER. CDR3 size: 17 residues. Trimming cost V 1 base and J 5 bases; bases outside gene matches: 5. Clones were read by immunoSEQ multiplex PCR, and TCRdb kept only the in-frame ones, dropping some. The sample shows 160,000 or so clones, roughly 84% of them seen only once. This chain joins TRBV4-3 and TRBJ1-6; 10 bases line up with TRBD1. The sequencing input was peripheral blood. This clonotype was sampled from a human donor in a cohort sampled during active COVID-19. CDR3 nucleotides: TGCGCCAGCAGCCAAGTTTGGACAGGGGGTAATAATTCACCCCTCCACTTT. It codes for CASSQVWTGGNNSPLHF.